The sequence of this TCR beta chain was determined in a study of blood T cell repertoires in COVID-19. Study as a whole: Researchers got acute and convalescent COVID-19 samples from the United States, Italy and Spain.

The data were produced by immunoSEQ multiplex PCR, yet TCRdb's version contains in-frame clones alone and is incomplete. The repertoire holds roughly 60,000 clones, with about 90% as singletons. From germline, CDR1 is MRHNA and CDR2 SNTAGT. With 6 bases clipped from V and 0 bases from J, the junction kept 4 bases outside the gene matches. This CDR3 has 15 amino acids. The material sequenced was peripheral blood. This chain links TRBV6-4 with TRBJ2-1; 8 positions match TRBD2. This TCR derives from a man aged 55-75 years with active COVID-19. The CDR3 spells CASRRSGSSYNEQFF. CDR3 in DNA: TGTGCCAGCAGGCGGAGCGGGAGCTCCTACAATGAGCAGTTCTTC.